This T cell receptor (beta chain) was identified during a study of PD-L1 blockade in urothelial cancer. The wider study: Men with urothelial cancer arising in the bladder made up about 90% of the roughly 30 patients. Patients previously received 0 to 3 chemotherapy regimens. Samples came from 3 weeks, at the second dose, and 6 weeks into treatment.

Measured with immunoSEQ multiplex PCR; TCRdb has only the in-frame clones, and not every one. The sample carries more than 45,000 clones, around 80% recorded once. This CDR3 comprises 12 residues. V lost 8 bases, J lost 4 bases, and 11 bases lay in between. Looked up from germline, CDR1 is LNHDA and CDR2 is SQIVND (reference sequence). The chain links TRBV19 to TRBJ1-1; D is possibly TRBD1 (6 bases). This sample comprised PBMCs, obtained around atezolizumab (anti-PD-L1) treatment. The receptor was derived from a man between 65 and 85 years old with urothelial cancer. CDR3 amino acids: CASGTGFTEAFF. As DNA, the CDR3 is TGTGCCAGTGGAACAGGGTTCACTGAAGCTTTCTTT.